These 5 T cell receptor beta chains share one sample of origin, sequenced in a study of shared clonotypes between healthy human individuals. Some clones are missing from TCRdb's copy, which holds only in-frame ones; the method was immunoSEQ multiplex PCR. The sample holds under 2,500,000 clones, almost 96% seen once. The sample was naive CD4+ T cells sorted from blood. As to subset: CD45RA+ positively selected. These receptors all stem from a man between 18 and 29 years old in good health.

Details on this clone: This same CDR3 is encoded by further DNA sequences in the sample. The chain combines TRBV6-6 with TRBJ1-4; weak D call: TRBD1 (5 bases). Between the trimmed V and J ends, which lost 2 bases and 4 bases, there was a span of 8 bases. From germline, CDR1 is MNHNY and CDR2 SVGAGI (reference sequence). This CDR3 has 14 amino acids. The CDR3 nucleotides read TGTGCCAGCAGTTACGGCCAGGGTAATGAAAAACTGTTTTTT. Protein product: CASSYGQGNEKLFF.

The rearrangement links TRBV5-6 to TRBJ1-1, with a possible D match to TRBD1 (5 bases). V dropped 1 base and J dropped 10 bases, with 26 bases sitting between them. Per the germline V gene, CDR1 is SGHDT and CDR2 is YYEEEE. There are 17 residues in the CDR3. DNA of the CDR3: TGTGCCAGCAGCTTGACGGGCCAGGGTATAGCTCAAATTGGAGCTTTCTTT. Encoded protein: CASSLTGQGIAQIGAFF. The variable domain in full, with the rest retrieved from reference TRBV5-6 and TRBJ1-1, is DAGVTQSPTHLIKTRGQQVTLRCSPKSGHDTVSWYQQALGQGPQFIFQYYEEEERQRGNFPDRFSGHQFPNYSSELNVNALLLGDSALYLCASSLTGQGIAQIGAFFGQGTRLTVV.

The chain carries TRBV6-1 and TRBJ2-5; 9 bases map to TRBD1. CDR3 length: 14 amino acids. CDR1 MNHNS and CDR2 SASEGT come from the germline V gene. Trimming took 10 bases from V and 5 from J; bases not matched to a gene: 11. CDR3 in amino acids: CAIRTGGAPETQYF. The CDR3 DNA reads TGTGCCATACGCACAGGGGGCGCGCCGGAGACCCAGTACTTC.

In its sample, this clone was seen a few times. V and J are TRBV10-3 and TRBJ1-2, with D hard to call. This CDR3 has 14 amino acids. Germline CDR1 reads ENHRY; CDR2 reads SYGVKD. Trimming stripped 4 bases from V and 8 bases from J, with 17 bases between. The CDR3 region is CAISAEATASGYTF. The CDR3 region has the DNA TGTGCCATCAGTGCGGAAGCGACGGCGAGCGGCTACACCTTC.

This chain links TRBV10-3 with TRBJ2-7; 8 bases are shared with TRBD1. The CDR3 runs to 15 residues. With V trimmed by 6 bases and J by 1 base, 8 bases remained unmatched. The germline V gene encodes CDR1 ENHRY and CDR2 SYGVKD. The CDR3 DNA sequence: TGTGCCATCAGGCCAGGACAGGGTAATTCCTACGAGCAGTACTTC. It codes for CAIRPGQGNSYEQYF.